The 5 T cell receptor beta chains in this list originate from one sample, sequenced in a study of siplizumab effects on memory and regulatory T cells. The repertoire was sequenced with immunoSEQ multiplex PCR; TCRdb's copy has only in-frame clones and lacks some. Here the sample spans approximately 100,000 clones, 85% to 95% being singletons. Material for sequencing was non-Treg CD4+ T cells sorted from blood. These TCRs come from a human donor in good health.

J is TRBJ1-1 and V is TRBV23-1; weak D call: TRBD1 (6 bases). TRBV23-1 is an ORF for which the function is uncertain. This CDR3 spans 13 amino acids. The CDR3 spells CARRGGMNTEAFF. Here the CDR3 DNA reads TGCGCTCGAAGGGGGGGGATGAACACTGAAGCTTTCTTT.

The chain recombines TRBV5-1 with TRBJ1-3; D ambiguous. The CDR3 length is 14 residues. CDR1 SGHRS and CDR2 YFSETQ come from the germline V gene. V lost 1 base, J lost 1 base, and 6 bases lay in between. CDR3 region: CASSLQGSGNTIYF. The CDR3 DNA reads as TGCGCCAGCAGCTTGCAAGGGTCTGGAAACACCATATATTTT.

A remark on this clone: One junction end does not reproduce the germline sequence, and a read error may be involved. The chain employs TRBV28 and TRBJ2-7; tentatively, D is TRBD1 (5 bases). The germline V gene has CDR1 MDHEN and CDR2 SYDVKM. The CDR3 contains 13 residues. The CDR3 sequence: CASSLLVSGHCDF. The CDR3 DNA sequence: TGTGCCAGCAGTTTATTAGTATCCGGACACTGTGACTTC.

The chain is built from TRBV7-6 and TRBJ2-7, with TRBD2 matching 12 bases. CDR3 length equals 16 residues. With 2 bases clipped from V and 7 bases from J, the junction kept 9 bases outside the gene matches. The germline CDR1 and CDR2 sequences are SGHVS and FNYEAQ. CDR3 in amino acids: CASSLIASGRAGEQYF. For the CDR3, the DNA is TGTGCCAGCAGCTTAATCGCTAGCGGGAGGGCCGGGGAGCAGTACTTC.

This clone was seen once. This sequence joins TRBV19 and TRBJ2-7, with D perhaps matching TRBD1 or TRBD2 (6 bases each). This CDR3 spans 15 amino acids. Germline V gene lookup returns CDR1 LNHDA and CDR2 SQIVND (reference sequence). V lost 4 bases and J lost 5, with 18 bases in between. The CDR3 DNA reads TGTGCCAGTAGTAGCCCGGGGGCCTCTCTCCACGAGCAGTACTTC. It yields the protein CASSSPGASLHEQYF. Full variable domain (outside the CDR3, taken from reference TRBV19 and TRBJ2-7): DGGITQSPKYLFRKEGQNVTLSCEQNLNHDAMYWYRQDPGQGLRLIYYSQIVNDFQKGDIAEGYSVSREKKESFPLTVTSAQKNPTAFYLCASSSPGASLHEQYFGPGTRLTVT.